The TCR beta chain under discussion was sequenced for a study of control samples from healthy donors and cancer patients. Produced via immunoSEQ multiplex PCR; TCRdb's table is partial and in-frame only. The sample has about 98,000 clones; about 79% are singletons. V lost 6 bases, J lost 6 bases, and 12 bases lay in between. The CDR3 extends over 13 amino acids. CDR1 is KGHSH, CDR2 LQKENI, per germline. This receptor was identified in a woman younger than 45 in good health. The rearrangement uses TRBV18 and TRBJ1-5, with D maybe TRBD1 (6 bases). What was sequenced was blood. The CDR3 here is CASSPRGGQPQHF. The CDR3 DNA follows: TGTGCCAGCTCGCCCAGGGGCGGTCAGCCCCAGCATTTT.